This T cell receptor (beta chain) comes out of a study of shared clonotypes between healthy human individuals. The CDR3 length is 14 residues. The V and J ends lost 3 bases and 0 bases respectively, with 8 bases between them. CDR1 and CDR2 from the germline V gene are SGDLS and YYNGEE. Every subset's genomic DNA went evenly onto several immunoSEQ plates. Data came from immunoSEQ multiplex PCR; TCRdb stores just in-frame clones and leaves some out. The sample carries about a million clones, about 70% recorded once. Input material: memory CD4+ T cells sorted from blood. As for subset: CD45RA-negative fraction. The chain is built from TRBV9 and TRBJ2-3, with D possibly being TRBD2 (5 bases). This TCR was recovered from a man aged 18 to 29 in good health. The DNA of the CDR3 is TGTGCCAGCAGCGGACTACTAAGCACAGATACGCAGTATTTT. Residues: CASSGLLSTDTQYF.